This is a list of T cell receptor beta chains from one sample in a study of blood T cell repertoires in COVID-19. Sequencing was performed with immunoSEQ multiplex PCR; in TCRdb, only in-frame clones are kept and a portion is missing. The sample lists 200,000 to 300,000 clones, around 82% occurring once. Sequencing used PBMCs or T cells enriched from blood (not recorded which). These receptors were collected from a woman aged 35 to 49 who had been exposed to COVID-19. The CDR3 runs from the conserved cysteine through the conserved F or W. D genes are given only for firm matches. Clone size is given for some rows only: seen once, a few or many times, or a class if the clone is expanded.

clone size,V gene,J gene,D gene,CDR3 DNA,CDR3 protein
NA,TRBV21-1,TRBJ1-5,NA,TGTGCCAGCAGCAAATGGCCTTTGAGGCACCTTTTGCCCCAGCATTTT,CASSKWPLRHLLPQHF
NA,TRBV18,TRBJ1-1,TRBD1,TGTGCCACCCAGGGACAGGGGTTGGCTGAAGCTTTCTTT,CATQGQGLAEAFF
NA,TRBV5-1,TRBJ2-3,TRBD2,TGCGCCAGCAGCTTGGACCGGCTAGCGGGGGGGGATACGCAGTATTTT,CASSLDRLAGGDTQYF
once,TRBV6-6,TRBJ1-3,NA,TGTGCCAGCAGTTACCCTCAGCGGGGAAACACCATATATTTT,CASSYPQRGNTIYF
NA,TRBV28,TRBJ2-3,NA,TGTGCCAGCATCCACTCCACGGAGTTAGGGGCAGATACGCAGTATTTT,CASIHSTELGADTQYF
NA,TRBV14,TRBJ1-1,TRBD1,TGTGCCAGCAGCCAAGATGTGGGACAGGGCTTGGTCCTTGGTGAAGCTTTCTTT,CASSQDVGQGLVLGEAFF
many,TRBV4-1,TRBJ1-2,TRBD1,TGCGCCAGCAGCCAAGAACGGACAGGTTCTGGCTACACCTTC,CASSQERTGSGYTF
NA,TRBV4-1,TRBJ1-2,NA,TGCGCCAGCAGCCAAGAAGTTCCGGGGAACTATGGCTACACCTTC,CASSQEVPGNYGYTF
NA,TRBV19,TRBJ1-1,NA,TGTGCCAGTACCGGGGAGGTCACTGAAGCTTTCTTT,CASTGEVTEAFF
NA,TRBV4-3,TRBJ1-1,NA,TGCGCCAGCAGCCTAGGACAGGAAGCTTTCTTT,CASSLGQEAFF
NA,TRBV7-2,TRBJ2-5,NA,TGTGCCAGCAGCACGGCTGGGACACCTCAAGAGACCCAGTACTTC,CASSTAGTPQETQYF
NA,TRBV21-1,TRBJ1-5,NA,TGTGCCAGCAGCAAAAGTGAAGGGGAAGTGATTCAGCCCCAGCATTTT,CASSKSEGEVIQPQHF
NA,TRBV9,TRBJ2-7,NA,TGTGCCAGCAGCCTCGGACAGAATTACGAGCAGTACTTC,CASSLGQNYEQYF
NA,TRBV5-4,TRBJ2-7,TRBD1,TGTGCCAGCAGCACCGGACAGGGCTCCTACGAGCAGTACTTC,CASSTGQGSYEQYF
NA,TRBV27,TRBJ2-3,TRBD2,TGTGCCAGCAGTCCTGCCGGACTAGCCCCTGGGGGGGCAGATACGCAGTATTTT,CASSPAGLAPGGADTQYF
NA,TRBV9,TRBJ2-1,NA,TGTGCCAGCAGCAAAGAAGGGGGGGACTACAATGAGCAGTTCTTC,CASSKEGGDYNEQFF
NA,TRBV6-6,TRBJ2-3,TRBD2,TGTGCCAGCAGTTACCTCCTAGCGGGGGGCACAGATACGCAGTATTTT,CASSYLLAGGTDTQYF